The T cell receptor (beta chain) under discussion was sequenced for a study of T cells in Graves' hyperthyroidism and ophthalmopathy. In this sample, this clonotype turned up many times. The source material, RNA transcripts, was used to amplify TCR beta CDR3 regions. With the HTBI primer set, the TCR CDR3 went through a first round of RT-PCR. TCRdb analysed the multiplex PCR reads with MiXCR anew, one entry per CDR3 protein. The data contain more than 550,000 distinct CDR3 sequences, about 19% of them singletons. This sequence was found in a woman between 50 and 59 years old with Graves' hyperthyroidism that later progressed to Graves' ophthalmopathy. The sequenced sample consisted of blood.

In DNA, the CDR3 is TGTGCCAGCAGCTTAGACCTCGGACAGGATGGCTCTGAAGCTTTCTTT. Its translation: CASSLDLGQDGSEAFF. The genes are TRBV11-2 and TRBJ1-1; 7 bases agree with TRBD1. The CDR3 runs 16 residues. Unmatched junction bases numbered 10, after V lost 0 bases and J lost 6 bases. The germline gives CDR1 SGHAT, CDR2 FQNNGV.